This entry is about one T cell receptor beta chain. CDR1 is SGHTA, CDR2 FQGTGA, per germline. CDR3 length: 13 residues. V was shortened by 4 bases and J by 5 bases, with 11 bases between the two germline ends. This entry belongs to a study of blood T cell repertoires in COVID-19. Overall study: PBMCs, B-cell-depleted T cells, or T cells provided the cDNA or gDNA that made up the material.

Sequenced by immunoSEQ multiplex PCR; TCRdb stores in-frame clones only, minus some. The table records roughly 240,000 clones, around 88% of them present only once. This rearrangement joins TRBV7-3 to TRBJ2-5; no definite D call. Input material: peripheral blood. The sequence was collected from a woman aged 25-40 years who had recovered from COVID-19. Here the CDR3 reads CASSSTGWETQYF. CDR3 bases: TGTGCCAGCAGCTCGACTGGGTGGGAGACCCAGTACTTC.